The count of the clone carrying this T cell receptor (beta chain) is one. Its antigen is currently unknown. This sample stems from a study of T cells in tuberculosis. With V trimmed by 6 bases and J by 8 bases, 11 bases remained unmatched. The CDR3 contains 16 residues. Germline lookup yields CDR1 SGHAT and CDR2 FQNNGV. Overall study findings and caveats: Active tuberculosis alpha repertoires lay closer to GMM-specific TCRs than controls'. A GMM-specific repertoire classifier reached about 90% accuracy, AUROC approximately 0.9. Shorter CDR3-alpha in active tuberculosis partly drove smaller distances.

The method was immunoSEQ multiplex PCR; TCRdb's version includes in-frame clones alone and lacks a portion of them. The data hold 25,000 to 35,000 clones, with 94% observed a single time. Each clinical donor contributed on average about 96,000 T cells from unsorted cryopreserved PBMC. The rearrangement uses TRBV11-2 and TRBJ2-2; 11 bases are shared with TRBD2. The sequenced sample consisted of PBMCs. This receptor was identified in a donor aged 10 to 29 with latent tuberculosis or without tuberculosis infection. The CDR3 nucleotides are TGTGCCAGCAGTTCTGCTAGCGGGAGGCCTTTGGGGGAGCTGTTTTTT. As protein: CASSSASGRPLGELFF. The entire variable domain, with the rest obtained from reference TRBV11-2 and TRBJ2-2, is as follows: EAGVAQSPRYKIIEKRQSVAFWCNPISGHATLYWYQQILGQGPKLLIQFQNNGVVDDSQLPKDRFSAERLKGVDSTLKIQPAKLEDSAVYLCASSSASGRPLGELFFGEGSRLTVL.